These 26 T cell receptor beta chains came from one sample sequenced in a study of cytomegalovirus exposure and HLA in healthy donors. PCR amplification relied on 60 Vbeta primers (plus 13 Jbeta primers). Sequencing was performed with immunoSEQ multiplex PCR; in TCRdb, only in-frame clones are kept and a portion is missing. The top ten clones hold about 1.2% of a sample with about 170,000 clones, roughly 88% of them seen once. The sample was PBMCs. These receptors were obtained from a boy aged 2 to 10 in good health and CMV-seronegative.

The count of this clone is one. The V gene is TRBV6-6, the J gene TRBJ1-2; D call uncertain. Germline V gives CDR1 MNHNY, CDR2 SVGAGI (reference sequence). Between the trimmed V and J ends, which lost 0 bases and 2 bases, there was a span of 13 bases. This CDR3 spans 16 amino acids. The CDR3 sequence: CASSYSMRVGNYGYTF. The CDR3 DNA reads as TGTGCCAGCAGTTACTCGATGAGGGTAGGAAACTATGGCTACACCTTC.

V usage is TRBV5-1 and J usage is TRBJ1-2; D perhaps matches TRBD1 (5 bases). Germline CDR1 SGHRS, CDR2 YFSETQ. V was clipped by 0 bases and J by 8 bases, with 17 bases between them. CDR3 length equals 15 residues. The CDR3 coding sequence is TGCGCCAGCAGCTTGGCTTTTACAGGAGTGGGCGGCTACACCTTC. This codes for CASSLAFTGVGGYTF.

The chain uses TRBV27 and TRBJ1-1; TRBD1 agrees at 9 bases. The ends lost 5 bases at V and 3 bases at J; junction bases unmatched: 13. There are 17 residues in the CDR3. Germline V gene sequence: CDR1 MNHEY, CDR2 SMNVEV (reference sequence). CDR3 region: CASSVTGGASLDTEAFF. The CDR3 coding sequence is TGTGCCAGCAGTGTAACAGGGGGCGCTTCTTTGGACACTGAAGCTTTCTTT.

In DNA, the CDR3 is TGTGCCAGCAGCTTAGTTCCTAGCGGATCGGATACGCAGTATTTT. Its translation: CASSLVPSGSDTQYF. This chain joins TRBV7-2 and TRBJ2-3; 7 bases map to TRBD2. Per the germline V gene, CDR1 is SGHTA and CDR2 is FQGNSA. Trimming cost V 1 base and J 6 bases; bases outside gene matches: 7. The CDR3 spans 15 residues. Full variable domain (outside the CDR3, taken from reference TRBV7-2 and TRBJ2-3): GAGVSQSPSNKVTEKGKDVELRCDPISGHTALYWYRQSLGQGLEFLIYFQGNSAPDKSGLPSDRFSAERTGGSVSTLTIQRTQQEDSAVYLCASSLVPSGSDTQYFGPGTRLTVL.

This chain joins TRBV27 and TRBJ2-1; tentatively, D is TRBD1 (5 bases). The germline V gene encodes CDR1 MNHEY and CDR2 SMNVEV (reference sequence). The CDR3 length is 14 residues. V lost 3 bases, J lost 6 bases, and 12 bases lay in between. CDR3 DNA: TGTGCCAGCAGTTTTCAGGGATACCCCAATGAGCAGTTCTTC. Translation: CASSFQGYPNEQFF.

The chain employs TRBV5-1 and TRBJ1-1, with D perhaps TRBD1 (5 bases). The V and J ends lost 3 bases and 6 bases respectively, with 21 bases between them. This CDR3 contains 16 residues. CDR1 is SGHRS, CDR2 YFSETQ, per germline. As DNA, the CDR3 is TGCGCCAGCAGCTGGGGCCGGTCGGGAGACCGAGCTGAAGCTTTCTTT. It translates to CASSWGRSGDRAEAFF.

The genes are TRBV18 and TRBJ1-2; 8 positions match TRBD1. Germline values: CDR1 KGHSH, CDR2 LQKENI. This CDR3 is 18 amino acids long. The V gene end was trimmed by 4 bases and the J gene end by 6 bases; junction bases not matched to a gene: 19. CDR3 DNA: TGTGCCAGCTCACTTTCGACAGGGGCTCCGATTTGGAACCATGGCTACACCTTC. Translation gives CASSLSTGAPIWNHGYTF.

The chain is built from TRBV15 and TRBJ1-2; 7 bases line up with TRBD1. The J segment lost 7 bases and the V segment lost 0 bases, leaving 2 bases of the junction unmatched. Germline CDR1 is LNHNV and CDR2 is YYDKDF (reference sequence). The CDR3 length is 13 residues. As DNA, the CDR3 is TGTGCCACCAGCAGAGACAGGGGGTTTGGCTACACCTTC. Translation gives CATSRDRGFGYTF. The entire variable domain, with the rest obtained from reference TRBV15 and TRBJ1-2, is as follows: DAMVIQNPRYQVTQFGKPVTLSCSQTLNHNVMYWYQQKSSQAPKLLFHYYDKDFNNEADTPDNFQSRRPNTSFCFLDIRSPGLGDTAMYLCATSRDRGFGYTFGSGTRLTVV.

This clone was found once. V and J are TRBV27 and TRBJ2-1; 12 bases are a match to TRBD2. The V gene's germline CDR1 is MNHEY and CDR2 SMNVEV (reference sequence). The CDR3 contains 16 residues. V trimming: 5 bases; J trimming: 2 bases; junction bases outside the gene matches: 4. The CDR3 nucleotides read TGTGCCAGCAGTCGCGGACTAGCGGGAACCTACAATGAGCAGTTCTTC. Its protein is CASSRGLAGTYNEQFF.

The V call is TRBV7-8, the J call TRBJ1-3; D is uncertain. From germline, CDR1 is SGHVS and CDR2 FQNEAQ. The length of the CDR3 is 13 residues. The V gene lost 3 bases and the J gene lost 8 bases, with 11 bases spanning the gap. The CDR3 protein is CASSLDPRDTIYF. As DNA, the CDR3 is TGTGCCAGCAGCTTGGACCCGCGGGACACCATATATTTT. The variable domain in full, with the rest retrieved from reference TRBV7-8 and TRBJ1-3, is GAGVSQSPRYKVAKRGQDVALRCDPISGHVSLFWYQQALGQGPEFLTYFQNEAQLDKSGLPSDRFFAERPEGSVSTLKIQRTQQEDSAVYLCASSLDPRDTIYFGEGSWLTVV.

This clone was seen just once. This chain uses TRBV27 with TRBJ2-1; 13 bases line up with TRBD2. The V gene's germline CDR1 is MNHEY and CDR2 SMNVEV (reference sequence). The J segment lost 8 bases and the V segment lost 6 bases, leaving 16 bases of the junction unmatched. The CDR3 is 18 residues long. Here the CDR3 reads CASSIGTSGTNTGDEQFF. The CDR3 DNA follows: TGTGCCAGCAGCATCGGGACTAGCGGGACCAACACCGGGGATGAGCAGTTCTTC.

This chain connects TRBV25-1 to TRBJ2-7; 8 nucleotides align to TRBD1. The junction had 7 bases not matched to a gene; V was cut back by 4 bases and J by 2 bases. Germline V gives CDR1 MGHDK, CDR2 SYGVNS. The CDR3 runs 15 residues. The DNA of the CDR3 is TGTGCCAGCAGTGCACCCCAGGGGGCTGCCTACGAGCAGTACTTC. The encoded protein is CASSAPQGAAYEQYF.

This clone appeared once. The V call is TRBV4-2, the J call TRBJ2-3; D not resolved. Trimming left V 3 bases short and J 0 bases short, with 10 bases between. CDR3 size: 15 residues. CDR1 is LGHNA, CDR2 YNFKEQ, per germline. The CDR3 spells CASSHTTGSTDTQYF. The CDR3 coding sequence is TGTGCCAGCAGCCACACTACCGGGAGCACAGATACGCAGTATTTT.

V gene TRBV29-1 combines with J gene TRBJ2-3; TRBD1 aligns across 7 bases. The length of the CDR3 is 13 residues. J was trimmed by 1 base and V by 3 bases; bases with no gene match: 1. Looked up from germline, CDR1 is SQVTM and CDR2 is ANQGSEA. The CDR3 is CSVDTGGTDTQYF. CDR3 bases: TGCAGCGTTGATACAGGGGGCACAGATACGCAGTATTTT.

This chain's CDR3 is CATSREGQGYEQYV. In DNA form, the CDR3 reads TGTGCCACCAGCAGGGAGGGACAGGGCTACGAGCAGTACGTC. The chain combines TRBV15 with TRBJ2-7, with 9 bases that match TRBD1. Trimming removed 3 bases from V and 3 bases from J; junction bases left unmatched: 3. Germline-derived CDR1 and CDR2 are LNHNV and YYDKDF (reference sequence). CDR3 length: 14 residues.

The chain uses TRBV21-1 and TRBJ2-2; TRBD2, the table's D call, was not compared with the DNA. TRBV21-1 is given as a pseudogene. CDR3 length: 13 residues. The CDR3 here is CASSKDLDGELFF. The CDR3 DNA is TGTGCCAGCAGCAAAGATTTAGACGGGGAGCTGTTTTTT.

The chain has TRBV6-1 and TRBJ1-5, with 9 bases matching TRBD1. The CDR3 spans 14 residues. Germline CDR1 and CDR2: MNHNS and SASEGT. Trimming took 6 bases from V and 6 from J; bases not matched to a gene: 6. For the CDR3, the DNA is TGTGCCAGCAGCCAGGACAGGGGTGGTCAGCCCCAGCATTTT. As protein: CASSQDRGGQPQHF.

DNA of the CDR3: TGTGCCAGCAGCGGGAGCAGCACAGATACGCAGTATTTT. Translating gives CASSGSSTDTQYF. The chain recombines TRBV6-5 with TRBJ2-3; perhaps TRBD2 as D (6 bases). This CDR3 comprises 13 residues. Trimming took 6 bases from V and 0 from J, leaving 7 bases between them. The germline V gene has CDR1 MNHEY and CDR2 SVGAGI.

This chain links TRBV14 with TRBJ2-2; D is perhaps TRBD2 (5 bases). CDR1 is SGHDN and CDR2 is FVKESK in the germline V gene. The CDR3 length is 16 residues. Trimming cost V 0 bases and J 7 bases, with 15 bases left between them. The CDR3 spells CASSQEMGTSDGELFF. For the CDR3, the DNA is TGTGCCAGCAGCCAAGAAATGGGTACTAGTGACGGGGAGCTGTTTTTT.

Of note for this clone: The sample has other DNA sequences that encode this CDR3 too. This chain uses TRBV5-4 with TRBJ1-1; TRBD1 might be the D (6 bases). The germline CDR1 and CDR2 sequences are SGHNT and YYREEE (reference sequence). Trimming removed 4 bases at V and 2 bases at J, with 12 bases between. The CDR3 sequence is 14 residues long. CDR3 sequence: CASSPQDRNTEAFF. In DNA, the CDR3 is TGTGCCAGCAGCCCTCAGGACAGAAACACTGAAGCTTTCTTT.

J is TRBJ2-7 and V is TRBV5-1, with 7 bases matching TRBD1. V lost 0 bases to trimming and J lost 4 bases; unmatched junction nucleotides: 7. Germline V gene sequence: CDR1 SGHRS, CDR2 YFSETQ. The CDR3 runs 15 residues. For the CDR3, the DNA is TGCGCCAGCAGCTTGGCCTCGGGACAGACTTACGAGCAGTACTTC. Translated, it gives CASSLASGQTYEQYF.

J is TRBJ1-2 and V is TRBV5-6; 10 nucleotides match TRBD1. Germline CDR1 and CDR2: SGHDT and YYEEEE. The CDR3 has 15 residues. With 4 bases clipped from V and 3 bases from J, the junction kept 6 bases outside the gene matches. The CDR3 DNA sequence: TGTGCCAGCAGCGTTTGGGACAGGGGTCACTATGGCTACACCTTC. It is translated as CASSVWDRGHYGYTF. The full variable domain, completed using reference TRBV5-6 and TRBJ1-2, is DAGVTQSPTHLIKTRGQQVTLRCSPKSGHDTVSWYQQALGQGPQFIFQYYEEEERQRGNFPDRFSGHQFPNYSSELNVNALLLGDSALYLCASSVWDRGHYGYTFGSGTRLTVV.

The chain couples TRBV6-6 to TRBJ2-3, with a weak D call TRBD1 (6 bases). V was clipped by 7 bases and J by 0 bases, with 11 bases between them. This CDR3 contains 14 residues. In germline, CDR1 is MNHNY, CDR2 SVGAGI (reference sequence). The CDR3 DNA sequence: TGTGCCAGCACCGAACAGGGTAGCACAGATACGCAGTATTTT. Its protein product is CASTEQGSTDTQYF.

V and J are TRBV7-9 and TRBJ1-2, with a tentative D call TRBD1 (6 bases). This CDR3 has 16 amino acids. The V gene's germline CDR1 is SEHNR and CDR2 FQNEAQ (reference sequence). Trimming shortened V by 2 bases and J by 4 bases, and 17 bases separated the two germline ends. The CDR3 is CASSLLTGKSSYGYTF. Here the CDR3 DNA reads TGTGCCAGCAGCTTATTAACAGGGAAGTCGTCCTATGGCTACACCTTC. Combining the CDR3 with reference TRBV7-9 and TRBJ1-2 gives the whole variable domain DTGVSQNPRHKITKRGQNVTFRCDPISEHNRLYWYRQTLGQGPEFLTYFQNEAQLEKSRLLSDRFSAERPKGSFSTLEIQRTEQGDSAMYLCASSLLTGKSSYGYTFGSGTRLTVV.

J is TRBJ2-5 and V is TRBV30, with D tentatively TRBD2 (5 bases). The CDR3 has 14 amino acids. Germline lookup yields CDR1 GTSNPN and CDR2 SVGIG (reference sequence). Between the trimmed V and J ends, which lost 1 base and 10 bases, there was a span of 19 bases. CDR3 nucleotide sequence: TGTGCCTGGAGTGGAGGAGGACTCCTGGTAGGCCAGTACTTC. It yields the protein CAWSGGGLLVGQYF.

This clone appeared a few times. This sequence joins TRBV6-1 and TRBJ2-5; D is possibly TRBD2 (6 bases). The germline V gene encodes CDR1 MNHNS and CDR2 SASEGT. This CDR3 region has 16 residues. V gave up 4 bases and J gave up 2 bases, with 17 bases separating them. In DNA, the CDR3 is TGTGCCAGCAGTGCCTCGATCGCCGGGACTCAAGAGACCCAGTACTTC. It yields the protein CASSASIAGTQETQYF.